The sequence of this T cell receptor beta chain was determined in a study of blood T cell repertoires in COVID-19. Study at large: In each case, the material was cDNA or gDNA derived from T cells, B-cell-depleted T cells, or PBMCs.

Original analysis: Counts of nucleated cells, estimated from reference gene primer amplification, were obtained. Assay used: immunoSEQ multiplex PCR; TCRdb lists only in-frame clones, some missing. That table furnishes V, J and clone size, whereas the DNA furnished D and trimming. The data show approximately 670,000 clones, about 90% seen once. V was trimmed by 0 bases and J by 7 bases, leaving 8 bases between them. Germline lookup yields CDR1 SGHRS and CDR2 YFSETQ. This CDR3 region has 13 residues. J is TRBJ1-5 and V is TRBV5-1; D uncertain. The material sequenced was peripheral blood. This clonotype originated in a woman younger than 30 with acute or convalescent COVID-19. The DNA for the CDR3 is TGCGCCAGCAGCTTGGTCGGAGGCCAGCCCCAGCATTTT. Protein sequence: CASSLVGGQPQHF.